This T cell receptor beta chain stems from a study of radiotherapy plus CTLA-4 blockade in lung cancer. Sequencing was performed with immunoSEQ multiplex PCR; in TCRdb, only in-frame clones are kept and a portion is missing. The repertoire consists of about 87,000 clones, with about 88% occurring once and the leading ten covering 15% to 20%. On this clone: Its matching antigen is unknown.

There are 18 residues in the CDR3. J gave up 3 bases and V 2 bases, and 14 bases lay outside the gene matches. Germline V gene data show CDR1 as GTSNPN and CDR2 as SVGIG (reference sequence). Study-level results: Radiotherapy was combined with ipilimumab, and tumor-derived TCR clones then expanded in blood. According to reports, early shifts in blood T cell clones, alongside interferon-beta, forecast response most accurately.

The rearrangement uses TRBV30 and TRBJ2-7; 12 positions match TRBD2. Here the sequenced sample was peripheral blood, taken from a patient treated with radiotherapy plus ipilimumab. The receptor comes from a human donor with non-small cell lung cancer that progressed on radiotherapy plus ipilimumab. The CDR3 DNA is TGTGCCTGGAGTTTCGCCGGCCCAGGACTAGCGGGGAACTACGAGCAGTACTTC. Translating gives CAWSFAGPGLAGNYEQYF.